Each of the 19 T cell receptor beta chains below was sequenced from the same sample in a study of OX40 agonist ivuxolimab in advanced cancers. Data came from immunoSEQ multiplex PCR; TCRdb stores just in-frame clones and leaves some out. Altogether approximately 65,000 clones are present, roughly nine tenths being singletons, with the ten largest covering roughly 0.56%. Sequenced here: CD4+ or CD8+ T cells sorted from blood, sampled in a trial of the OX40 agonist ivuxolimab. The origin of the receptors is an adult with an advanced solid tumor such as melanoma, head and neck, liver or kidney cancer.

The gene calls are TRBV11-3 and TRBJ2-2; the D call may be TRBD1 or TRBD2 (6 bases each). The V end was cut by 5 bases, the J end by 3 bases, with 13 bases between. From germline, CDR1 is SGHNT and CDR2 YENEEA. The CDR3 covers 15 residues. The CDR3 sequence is CASSRGGGDTGELFF. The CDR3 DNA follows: TGTGCCAGCAGCCGAGGAGGGGGAGACACCGGGGAGCTGTTTTTT.

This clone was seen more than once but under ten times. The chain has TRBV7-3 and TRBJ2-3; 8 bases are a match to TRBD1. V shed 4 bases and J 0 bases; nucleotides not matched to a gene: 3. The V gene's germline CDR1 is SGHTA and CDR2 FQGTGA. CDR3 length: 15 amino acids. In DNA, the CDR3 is TGTGCCAGCAGCTCGGGACAGGCAAGCACAGATACGCAGTATTTT. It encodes CASSSGQASTDTQYF.

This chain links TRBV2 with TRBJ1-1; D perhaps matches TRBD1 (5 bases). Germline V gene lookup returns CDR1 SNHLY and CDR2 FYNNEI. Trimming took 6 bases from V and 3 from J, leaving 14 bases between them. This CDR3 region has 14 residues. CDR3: CASRGARGDTEAFF. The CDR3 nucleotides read TGTGCCAGCAGGGGAGCTCGAGGGGACACTGAAGCTTTCTTT.

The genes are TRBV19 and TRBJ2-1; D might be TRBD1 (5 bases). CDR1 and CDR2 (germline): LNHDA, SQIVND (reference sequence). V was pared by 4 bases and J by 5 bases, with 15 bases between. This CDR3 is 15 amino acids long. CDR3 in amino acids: CASSTNYLRDNEQFF. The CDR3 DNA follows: TGTGCCAGTAGTACCAATTACCTCAGGGACAATGAGCAGTTCTTC.

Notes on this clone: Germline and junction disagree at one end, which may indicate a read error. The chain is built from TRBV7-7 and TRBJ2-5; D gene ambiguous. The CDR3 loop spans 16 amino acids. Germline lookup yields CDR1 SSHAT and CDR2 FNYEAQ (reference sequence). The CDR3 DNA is TGTGCTAGCAGCCCCCACAGCCGTATCGGGCAAGAGACCCAGTACTTC. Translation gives CASSPHSRIGQETQYF.

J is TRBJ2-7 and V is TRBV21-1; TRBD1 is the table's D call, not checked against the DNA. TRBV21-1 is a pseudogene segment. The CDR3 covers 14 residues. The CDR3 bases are TGTGCCAGCAGCAAAGTTGACAGGTGCTACGAGCAGTACTTC. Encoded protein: CASSKVDRCYEQYF.

CDR3 DNA: TGTGCCAGCGGGGGGGACTACACTGAAGCTTTCTTT. It encodes CASGGDYTEAFF. This chain links TRBV2 with TRBJ1-1; D is possibly TRBD1 (5 bases). The germline V gene encodes CDR1 SNHLY and CDR2 FYNNEI. The V end was cut by 8 bases, the J end by 3 bases, with 10 bases between. This CDR3 spans 12 amino acids. The full variable domain, its missing parts supplied by reference TRBV2 and TRBJ1-1, is EPEVTQTPSHQVTQMGQEVILRCVPISNHLYFYWYRQILGQKVEFLVSFYNNEISEKSEIFDDQFSVERPDGSNFTLKIRSTKLEDSAMYFCASGGDYTEAFFGQGTRLTVV.

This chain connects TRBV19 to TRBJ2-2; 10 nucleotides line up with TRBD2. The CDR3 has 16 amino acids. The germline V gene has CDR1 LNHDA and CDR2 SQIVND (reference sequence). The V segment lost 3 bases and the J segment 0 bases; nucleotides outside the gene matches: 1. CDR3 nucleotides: TGTGCCAGTAGTATGAGCGGGGGGGCGAACACCGGGGAGCTGTTTTTT. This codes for CASSMSGGANTGELFF.

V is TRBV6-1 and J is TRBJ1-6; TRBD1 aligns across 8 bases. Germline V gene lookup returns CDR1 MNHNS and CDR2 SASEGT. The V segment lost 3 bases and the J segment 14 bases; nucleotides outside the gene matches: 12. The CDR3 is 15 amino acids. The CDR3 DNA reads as TGTGCCAGCAGTGACTACGGGACAGGAGCAAAATCCCTCCACTTT. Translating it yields CASSDYGTGAKSLHF.

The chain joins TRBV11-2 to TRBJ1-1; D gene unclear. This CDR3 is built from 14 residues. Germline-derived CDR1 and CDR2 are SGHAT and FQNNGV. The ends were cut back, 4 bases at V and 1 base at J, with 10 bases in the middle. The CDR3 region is CASSYQTGNTEAFF. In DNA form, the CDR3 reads TGTGCCAGCAGCTACCAGACCGGGAACACTGAAGCTTTCTTT.

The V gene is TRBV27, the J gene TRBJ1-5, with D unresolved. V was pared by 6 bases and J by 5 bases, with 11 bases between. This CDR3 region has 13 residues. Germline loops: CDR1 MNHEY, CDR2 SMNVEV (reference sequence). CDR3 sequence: CASSLREDQPQHF. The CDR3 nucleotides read TGTGCCAGCAGCCTACGGGAGGATCAGCCCCAGCATTTT.

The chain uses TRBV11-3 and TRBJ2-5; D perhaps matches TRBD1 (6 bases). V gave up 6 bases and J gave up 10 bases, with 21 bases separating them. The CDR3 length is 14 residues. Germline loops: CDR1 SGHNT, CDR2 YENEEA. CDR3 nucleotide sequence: TGTGCCAGCAGGCCGGGAACCCGAGGGGACAACCAGTACTTC. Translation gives CASRPGTRGDNQYF.

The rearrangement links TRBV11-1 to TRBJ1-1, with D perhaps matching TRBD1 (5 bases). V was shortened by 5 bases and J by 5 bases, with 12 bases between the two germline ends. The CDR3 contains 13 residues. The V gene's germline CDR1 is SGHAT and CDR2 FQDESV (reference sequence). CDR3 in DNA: TGTGCCAGCAGCCCAGGGAGGGCTACTGAAGCTTTCTTT. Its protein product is CASSPGRATEAFF.

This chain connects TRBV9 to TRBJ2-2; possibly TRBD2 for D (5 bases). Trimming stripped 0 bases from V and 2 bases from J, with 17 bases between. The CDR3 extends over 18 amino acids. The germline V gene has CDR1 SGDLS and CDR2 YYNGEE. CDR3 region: CASSVVVLDPFNTGELFF. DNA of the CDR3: TGTGCCAGCAGCGTAGTTGTACTAGATCCGTTCAACACCGGGGAGCTGTTTTTT. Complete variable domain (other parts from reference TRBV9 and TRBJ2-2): DSGVTQTPKHLITATGQRVTLRCSPRSGDLSVYWYQQSLDQGLQFLIQYYNGEERAKGNILERFSAQQFPDLHSELNLSSLELGDSALYFCASSVVVLDPFNTGELFFGEGSRLTVL.

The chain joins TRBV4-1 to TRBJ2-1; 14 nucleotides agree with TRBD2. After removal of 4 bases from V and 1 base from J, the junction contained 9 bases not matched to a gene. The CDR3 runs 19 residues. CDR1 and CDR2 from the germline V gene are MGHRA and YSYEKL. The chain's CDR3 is CASSRGTSGSIGSYNEQFF. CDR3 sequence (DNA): TGCGCCAGCAGCCGGGGGACTAGCGGGAGTATCGGGTCCTACAATGAGCAGTTCTTC.

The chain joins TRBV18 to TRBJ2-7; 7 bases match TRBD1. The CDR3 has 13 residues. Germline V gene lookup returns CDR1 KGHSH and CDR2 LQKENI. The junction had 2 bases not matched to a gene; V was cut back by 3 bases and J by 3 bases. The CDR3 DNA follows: TGTGCCAGCTCACCGGGACAGTACTACGAGCAGTACTTC. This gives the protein CASSPGQYYEQYF. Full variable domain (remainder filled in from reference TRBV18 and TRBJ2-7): NAGVMQNPRHLVRRRGQEARLRCSPMKGHSHVYWYRQLPEEGLKFMVYLQKENIIDESGMPKERFSAEFPKEGPSILRIQQVVRGDSAAYFCASSPGQYYEQYFGPGTRLTVT.

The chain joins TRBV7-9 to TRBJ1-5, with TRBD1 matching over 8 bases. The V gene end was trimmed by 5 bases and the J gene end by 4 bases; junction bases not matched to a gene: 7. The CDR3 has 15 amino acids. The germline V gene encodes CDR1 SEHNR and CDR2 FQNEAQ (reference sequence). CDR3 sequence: CASSPRGTGNQPQHF. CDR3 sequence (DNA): TGTGCCAGCAGCCCCCGGGGGACAGGTAATCAGCCCCAGCATTTT.

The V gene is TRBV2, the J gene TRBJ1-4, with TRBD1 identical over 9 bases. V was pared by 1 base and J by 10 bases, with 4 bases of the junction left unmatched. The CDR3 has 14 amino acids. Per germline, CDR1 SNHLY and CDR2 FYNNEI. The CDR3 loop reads CASSEGQGVAKLFF. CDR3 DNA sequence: TGTGCCAGCAGTGAAGGACAGGGGGTGGCAAAACTGTTTTTT.

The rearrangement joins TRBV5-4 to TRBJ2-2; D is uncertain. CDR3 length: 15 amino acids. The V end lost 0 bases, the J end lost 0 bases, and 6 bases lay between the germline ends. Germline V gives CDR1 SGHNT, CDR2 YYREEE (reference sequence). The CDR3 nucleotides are TGTGCCAGCAGCTTGGAACCGACGAACACCGGGGAGCTGTTTTTT. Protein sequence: CASSLEPTNTGELFF.